This T cell receptor (beta chain) was captured by sequencing in a study of T cells in Graves' hyperthyroidism and ophthalmopathy. This clonotype was seen repeatedly, ten times or more. The junction and the germline gene differ at one end; a read error may be behind it. TCR beta CDR3 sequences were amplified from RNA transcripts. The HTBI set primed first-round TCR CDR3 RT-PCR. TCRdb re-called the multiplex PCR reads with MiXCR, one entry per CDR3 protein. Among almost 600,000 distinct CDR3 sequences listed, more than 45% were seen once. Germline V lookup: CDR1 SGHRS, CDR2 YFSETQ. This CDR3 region has 14 residues.

Specimen: peripheral blood or thyroid tissue (not recorded which). This TCR came from a woman aged 18 to 35 with Graves' hyperthyroidism. V gene TRBV5-1 combines with J gene TRBJ2-7; 7 bases are a match to TRBD1. The CDR3 sequence: CASSLAGTAYEQYF. CDR3 sequence (DNA): TGTGCCAGCAGCTTAGCCGGGACAGCCTACGAGCAGTACTTC.